The rows below give T cell receptor beta chains drawn from one sample of a study of identical twins. TCRdb re-derived calls from the 5' RACE reads in MiXCR, one entry per CDR3 protein. The sample has under 900,000 distinct CDR3 sequences, 12% seen once. This same sample was also taken into another study, of yellow fever vaccine responses in identical twins.

The sequenced sample consisted of PBMCs. Receptors were obtained from a woman aged 18-30 years in good health. Each CDR3 is given with its conserved first and last residue. A D gene is named only where the DNA matches it firmly. Size is omitted from some rows. Given values are once, few, many or a class for expanded clones.

>.|TRBV7-8|few|TRBJ2-7
CASSLGWNSYEQYF
TGTGCCAGCAGCTTAGGTTGGAATTCCTACGAGCAGTACTTC
>TRBD1|TRBV20-1|many|TRBJ1-1
CSPGTGANTEAFF
TGCAGCCCGGGGACAGGGGCGAACACTGAAGCTTTCTTT
>.|TRBV20-1|many|TRBJ1-2
CSARPGAYGYTF
TGCAGTGCTAGACCCGGGGCCTATGGCTACACCTTC
>TRBD2|TRBV24-1|.|TRBJ2-7
CATSVGGAGGEQYF
TGTGCCACCAGTGTCGGGGGCGCGGGGGGCGAGCAGTACTTC
>.|TRBV14|.|TRBJ2-3
CASSLRYEFSTDTQYF
TGTGCCAGCAGCCTACGATATGAATTCAGCACAGATACGCAGTATTTT
>.|TRBV6-2/TRBV6-3|few|TRBJ2-3
CASSYSRESLTDTQYF
TGTGCCAGCAGTTACAGCCGGGAAAGCCTAACAGATACGCAGTATTTT
>TRBD2|TRBV9|.|TRBJ2-5
CASSVKAGGRETQYF
TGTGCCAGCAGCGTTAAGGCGGGAGGGCGTGAGACCCAGTACTTC
>TRBD2|TRBV11-2|few|TRBJ2-5
CASSFVPAGAQETQYF
TGTGCCAGCAGCTTCGTACCAGCGGGGGCCCAAGAGACCCAGTACTTC
>.|TRBV10-3|few|TRBJ2-5
CAISDRTTETQYF
TGTGCCATCAGTGACCGTACTACAGAGACCCAGTACTTC
>TRBD1|TRBV6-1|.|TRBJ2-6
CATGTGGSGANVLTF
TGTGCCACAGGGACAGGGGGCTCTGGGGCCAACGTCCTGACTTTC
>TRBD1|TRBV20-1|.|TRBJ1-5
CSARETGSNQPQHF
TGCAGTGCTAGGGAGACAGGGAGCAATCAGCCCCAGCATTTT
>.|TRBV12-3/TRBV12-4|many|TRBJ2-2
CASSFGGANTGELFF
TGTGCCAGCAGTTTTGGGGGCGCGAACACCGGGGAGCTGTTTTTT
>.|TRBV20-1|.|TRBJ2-7
CCARAPIAGTDSYEQYF
TGCTGTGCTAGAGCACCGATTGCCGGGACCGATTCCTACGAGCAGTACTTC
>.|TRBV2|.|TRBJ2-7
CASTSVTYEQYF
TGTGCCAGCACGTCGGTCACCTACGAGCAGTACTTC
>TRBD2|TRBV4-1|many|TRBJ2-1
CASRGLAGANEQFF
TGCGCCAGCCGGGGACTAGCGGGAGCCAATGAGCAGTTCTTC
>TRBD2|TRBV15|few|TRBJ2-7
CATSRSGASGSYEQYF
TGTGCCACCAGCAGGAGTGGGGCTAGCGGCTCCTACGAGCAGTACTTC
>TRBD2|TRBV12-3/TRBV12-4|few|TRBJ2-1
CASSLYPTSGRYEQFF
TGTGCCAGCAGTTTATATCCGACTAGCGGGAGGTATGAGCAGTTCTTC
>TRBD2|TRBV7-2|.|TRBJ2-3
CASSLGSAGGPGDTQYF
TGTGCCAGCAGCTTAGGATCGGCGGGGGGGCCAGGAGATACGCAGTATTTT
>.|TRBV20-1|many|TRBJ2-5
CSARGGRETQYF
TGCAGTGCTAGAGGGGGACGAGAGACCCAGTACTTC
>.|TRBV27|few|TRBJ2-3
CASSLSRKLEDTQYF
TGTGCCAGCAGTTTATCGCGGAAACTTGAAGATACGCAGTATTTT
>TRBD1|TRBV29-1|few|TRBJ2-3
CSVGGQGAADTQYF
TGCAGCGTTGGGGGACAGGGGGCGGCAGATACGCAGTATTTT
>.|TRBV5-1|few|TRBJ2-5
CASSWGDRQETQYF
TGCGCCAGCAGCTGGGGCGACAGGCAAGAGACCCAGTACTTC
>.|TRBV27|many|TRBJ1-2
CASSLRVGYGYTF
TGTGCCAGCAGTTTACGGGTTGGCTATGGCTACACCTTC